The clone carrying this TCR beta chain has just a few counts. Its antigen remains unknown. Amplified TCR beta CDR3 regions derived from RNA transcripts. When the TCR CDR3 underwent first-round RT-PCR, the HTBI primer set was used. TCRdb analysed the multiplex PCR reads with MiXCR anew, one entry per CDR3 protein. The top ten hold about 8.3% of the sample, which has a few hundred thousand distinct CDR3 sequences, under 60% seen once. With a duration under 2 months, the hyperthyroidism was newly diagnosed in patients aged 18 to 65. On the basis of clinical symptoms, serum thyroxine and TRAb, thyroid ultrasound and orbital computed tomography, diagnoses were made. The CDR3 totals 18 residues. With V trimmed by 7 bases and J by 0 bases, 10 bases remained unmatched. The germline V gene has CDR1 SQVTM and CDR2 ANQGSEA. The data stem from a study of T cells in Graves' hyperthyroidism and ophthalmopathy. Study-level findings and limits: Ophthalmopathy and stable hyperthyroidism were separated by a 13 V-J model.

The sequencing input was peripheral blood or thyroid tissue (not recorded which). The chain links TRBV29-1 to TRBJ2-1, with TRBD2 matching over 15 bases. This receptor was obtained from a woman aged 18-35 years with Graves' hyperthyroidism. CDR3 amino acids: CSGTGTSGRSSSYNEQFF. The CDR3 bases are TGCAGCGGGACTGGGACTAGCGGGAGGTCTAGCTCCTACAATGAGCAGTTCTTC.